This entry lists 30 T cell receptor delta chains sequenced from one sample in a study of gamma-delta T cells after stem cell transplantation. TCRdb ran CATT on the RT-PCR reads. The sample contains about 2,000 delta-chain clones, about 6% of which appear only once. The sequenced sample consisted of gamma-delta T cells. The receptors shown here come from a human donor. It is not recorded whose cells these are; they may come from a transplant donor.

This clone is large. This chain uses TRDV2 with TRDJ1; 10 bases fit TRDD3. Germline CDR1 is GEAIGNYY and CDR2 is EKD. The CDR3 is 18 amino acids. V lost 1 base and J lost 1; bases outside the gene matches: 11. The CDR3, as DNA: TGTGCCTGTGACACTGTACTCGGGGGATACGGGTCCACCGATAAACTCATCTTT. As protein: CACDTVLGGYGSTDKLIF.

This clone was detected only a few times. TCRdb shows a much larger clone's protein in place of this DNA's translation, and the two differ at residue 5, likely through a read error; the protein shown is translated from the DNA. The rearrangement links TRDV2 to TRDJ1; 8 positions match TRDD3. The CDR3 totals 18 residues. J was trimmed by 0 bases and V by 3 bases; bases with no gene match: 14. The germline V gene has CDR1 GEAIGNYY and CDR2 EKD. This CDR3 is CACDPLLGGNKYTDKLIF. CDR3 nucleotide sequence: TGTGCCTGTGACCCCTTACTGGGGGGAAATAAGTACACCGATAAACTCATCTTT.

This clone is medium-sized in the sample. The rearrangement uses TRDV2 and TRDJ1, with 10 bases lining up with TRDD3. Germline V gene sequence: CDR1 GEAIGNYY, CDR2 EKD. Unmatched junction bases numbered 9, after V lost 3 bases and J lost 0 bases. The CDR3 consists of 17 residues. CDR3: CACDSIVLGDYTDKLIF. The CDR3 region has the DNA TGTGCCTGTGACTCAATCGTACTGGGGGATTACACCGATAAACTCATCTTT.

A remark on this clone: A much bigger clone sits one base away, suggesting this may be a read error. The chain recombines TRDV2 with TRDJ1, with 9 nucleotides matching TRDD3. This CDR3 contains 22 residues. Germline values: CDR1 GEAIGNYY, CDR2 EKD. J lost 2 bases, V lost 3 bases, and 27 bases had no gene match. This CDR3 is CACDGLLLLGEPTSTETDKLIF. CDR3 sequence (DNA): TGTGCCTGTGACGGTCTACTTCTACTGGGGGAGCCTACCTCGACGGAGACCGATAAACTCATCTTT.

Remarks on this clone: TCRdb attributes to this sequence the protein of a much larger clone, which differs from the DNA translation at residue 14; a read error is likely, and the protein displayed is translated from the DNA. The J gene is TRDJ1, the V gene TRDV2; D may be TRDD3 (5 bases). CDR1 GEAIGNYY and CDR2 EKD come from the germline V gene. The CDR3 is made up of 16 amino acids. Written as DNA, the CDR3 is TGTGCCTGTGACTCCCTCCACGGGGAGACCACCGATAAACCCATCTTT. Protein sequence: CACDSLHGETTDKPIF.

Concerning this clone itself: A much larger clone lies one base from this, so it may be a read error. This chain connects TRDV2 to TRDJ1; TRDD3 matches 12 bases. Germline CDR1 reads GEAIGNYY; CDR2 reads EKD. The CDR3 spans 19 residues. V gave up 1 base and J gave up 2 bases; unmatched junction bases: 13. The CDR3 spells CACDTVLRTGGYSTDKLIF. CDR3 sequence (DNA): TGTGCCTGTGACACGGTTTTGCGGACTGGGGGATACAGTACCGATAAACTCATCTTT.

Note on this clone: TCRdb's protein for this DNA is that of a much larger clone and differs from the translation at residue 12, likely a read error; the protein shown is the DNA translation. The gene calls are TRDV2 and TRDJ3; 12 bases agree with TRDD3. CDR1 is GEAIGNYY and CDR2 is EKD in the germline V gene. The CDR3 extends over 18 amino acids. The CDR3 DNA sequence: TGTGCCTGTGACACCCTACTGGGGGATACTTGGGGCACCCGACAGATGTTTTTC. Its protein product is CACDTLLGDTWGTRQMFF.

To note about this clone: Just one base apart from a much larger clone, this may be a read error. Distinct nucleotide sequences in the sample also encode this CDR3. The chain joins TRDV2 to TRDJ1, with D hard to call. This CDR3 comprises 20 residues. The germline gives CDR1 GEAIGNYY, CDR2 EKD. The ends were cut back, 1 base at V and 2 bases at J, with 28 bases in the middle. This chain's CDR3 is CACDTLAISIRDPLTDKLIF. The CDR3 DNA reads TGTGCCTGTGACACTCTAGCCATTTCGATCCGGGACCCCCTGACCGATAAACTCATCTTT.

By sample share, this clone is medium-sized. The chain couples TRDV2 to TRDJ1; 12 bases agree with TRDD3. Germline CDR1 is GEAIGNYY and CDR2 is EKD. After removal of 0 bases from V and 2 bases from J, the junction contained 9 bases not matched to a gene. The CDR3 runs 18 residues. CDR3 nucleotide sequence: TGTGCCTGTGACACCCTGCTCTTACTGGGGGATACTACCGATAAACTCATCTTT. It translates to CACDTLLLLGDTTDKLIF.

Concerning this clone itself: TCRdb pairs this DNA with a much larger clone's protein that differs at residue 8, likely a read error; the protein shown was translated from the DNA. The chain links TRDV2 to TRDJ3, with 8 bases lining up with TRDD3. V lost 2 bases and J lost 0; bases outside the gene matches: 5. There are 18 residues in the CDR3. CDR1 and CDR2 (germline): GEAIGNYY, EKD. CDR3 nucleotides: TGTGCCTGTGACATACTGGGGGCTACCTCCTGGGACACCCGACAGATGTTTTTC. Translating it yields CACDILGATSWDTRQMFF.

This clone ranks as medium-sized. CDR3 nucleotide sequence: TGTGCCTGTGACACTCCAAGCGGGGGAACGGGAGCCTGGGACACCCGACAGATGTTTTTC. Residues: CACDTPSGGTGAWDTRQMFF. The chain couples TRDV2 to TRDJ3; perhaps TRDD3 as D (6 bases). The ends were cut back, 1 base at V and 2 bases at J, with 20 bases in the middle. The V gene's germline CDR1 is GEAIGNYY and CDR2 EKD. This CDR3 spans 20 amino acids.

This clone showed up just a few times. A read error likely explains why the TCRdb protein, taken from a much larger clone, differs from this DNA's translation at residue 14; the protein shown is translated from the DNA. The V call is TRDV2, the J call TRDJ1; D not resolved. CDR1 and CDR2 (germline): GEAIGNYY, EKD. V was pared by 2 bases and J by 1 base, with 28 bases between. The CDR3 totals 20 residues. For the CDR3, the DNA is TGTGCCTGTGACAACCTCTTACCCGCTGAGGGACCCCCGACCACCGATAAACTCATCTTT. Amino acid sequence: CACDNLLPAEGPPTTDKLIF.

By sample fraction, this clone is large. Other DNA sequences in this sample translate to the same CDR3. Written as DNA, the CDR3 is TGTGCCTGTGACACCCTCGAGCCATACACCGATAAACTCATCTTT. This sequence encodes CACDTLEPYTDKLIF. This chain connects TRDV2 to TRDJ1; D not certain. Trimming stripped 0 bases from V and 0 bases from J, with 10 bases between. The CDR3 spans 15 residues. CDR1 is GEAIGNYY and CDR2 is EKD in the germline V gene.

With regard to this clone: One base separates it from a far larger clone, so it is likely a read error. Other DNA sequences in this sample translate to the same CDR3. This sequence joins TRDV2 and TRDJ1; 11 bases align to TRDD3. From germline, CDR1 is GEAIGNYY and CDR2 EKD. The CDR3 length is 18 residues. CDR3 sequence: CACDTVSWAGGYSDKLIF. As DNA, the CDR3 is TGTGCCTGCGACACCGTTTCCTGGGCTGGGGGATACTCCGATAAACTCATCTTT.

About this clone itself: One junction end does not reproduce the germline sequence, and a read error may be involved. This chain uses TRDV2 with TRDJ1; 9 bases fit TRDD3. CDR1 and CDR2 (germline): GEAIGNYY, EKD. This CDR3 spans 17 amino acids. This chain's CDR3 is CARDTLSGGCLTDKLIF. The CDR3 region has the DNA TGTGCCCGTGACACCCTGTCTGGGGGATGCCTCACCGATAAACTCATCTTT.

The table lists this clone with a few counts. Distinct nucleotide sequences in the sample also encode this CDR3. The rearrangement uses TRDV2 and TRDJ1; 8 bases are shared with TRDD3. Germline V lookup: CDR1 GEAIGNYY, CDR2 EKD. Trimming at V came to 3 bases and at J to 0 bases, leaving 11 bases not matched to a gene. The CDR3 totals 17 residues. CDR3 nucleotides: TGTGCCTGTGACCTACTGGGGGGAAATAAGTACACCGATAAACTCATCTTT. Translating gives CACDLLGGNKYTDKLIF.

To note about this clone: A read error may account for a junction end that differs from germline. The same CDR3 also results from other DNA sequences found in this sample. The V gene is TRDV2, the J gene TRDJ1; 8 bases align to TRDD3. The CDR3 has 20 amino acids. Germline CDR1 GEAIGNYY, CDR2 EKD. The CDR3 DNA reads TGTGCCTGTGACACCGTTGAAGGGGGGATAGAATCCGCGGGCACCGATAAGCTCATCTTT. Encoded protein: CACDTVEGGIESAGTDKLIF.

This clone was detected a few times. The rearrangement uses TRDV2 and TRDJ1; 8 bases align to TRDD3. V was clipped by 0 bases and J by 0 bases; unmatched bases: 14. From germline, CDR1 is GEAIGNYY and CDR2 EKD. The CDR3 is 19 residues long. The CDR3 protein is CACDTPFLLGVPYTDKLIF. The CDR3 DNA sequence: TGTGCCTGTGACACCCCTTTCTTACTGGGGGTTCCGTACACCGATAAACTCATCTTT.

Turning to this clone: A far larger clone is one nucleotide away, so this likely arose from a read error. This chain joins TRDV2 and TRDJ3; 9 bases fit TRDD3. With 2 bases clipped from V and 0 bases from J, the junction kept 7 bases outside the gene matches. This CDR3 contains 19 residues. Germline V gives CDR1 GEAIGNYY, CDR2 EKD. CDR3 nucleotides: TGTGCCTGTGACATCTTACTGGGGGACCCCTCCTGGGACACCCGACAGATGTTTTTC. This sequence encodes CACDILLGDPSWDTRQMFF.

As to this clone: This DNA's translation differs at residue 10 from TCRdb's protein, which comes from a much larger clone; a read error is likely, and the protein shown is translated from the DNA. The CDR3 protein is CACDPITRPPDKLIF. Here the CDR3 DNA reads TGTGCCTGTGACCCGATTACCCGTCCCCCCGATAAACTCATCTTT. The V and J genes are TRDV2 and TRDJ1, with D hard to call. V shed 3 bases and J shed 3 bases, with 16 bases lying between them. This CDR3 contains 15 residues. The germline gives CDR1 GEAIGNYY, CDR2 EKD.

On this clone: A read error likely explains this, since a far larger clone differs by one base. This specimen includes other DNA sequences encoding the same CDR3. V gene TRDV2 combines with J gene TRDJ1; TRDD3 is a possible D gene (6 bases). V shed 1 base and J shed 0 bases, with 20 bases lying between them. The CDR3 sequence is 18 residues long. In germline, CDR1 is GEAIGNYY, CDR2 EKD. Here the CDR3 DNA reads TGTGCCTGTGACACTCTACCCCACCTGGGGACCTACACCGATAAACTCATCTTT. Protein product: CACDTLPHLGTYTDKLIF.

This clone was observed a few times. The likely explanation is a read error, given a far larger clone one base away. This specimen includes other DNA sequences encoding the same CDR3. The chain uses TRDV2 and TRDJ1, with D uncertain. The CDR3 has 20 amino acids. Germline CDR1 is GEAIGNYY and CDR2 is EKD. Trimming removed 2 bases at V and 1 base at J, with 28 bases between. CDR3 sequence reads: CACDNLLPAEGPPATDKLIF. The DNA for the CDR3 is TGTGCCTGTGACAACCTCTTACCCGCTGAGGGACCTCCGGCCACCGATAAACTCATCTTT.

There are a few counts of this clone. A much bigger clone sits one base away, suggesting this may be a read error. The same CDR3 is also encoded by other DNA sequences in this sample. The rearrangement links TRDV2 to TRDJ1, with 9 bases identical to TRDD3. The CDR3 totals 19 residues. From germline, CDR1 is GEAIGNYY and CDR2 EKD. CDR3 in DNA: TGCGCCTGTGACACCGTTACTGGGGGACCTCACCCGTACACCGATAAACTCATCTTT. Translating gives CACDTVTGGPHPYTDKLIF.

This clone has only a few counts. The translation of this DNA and the TCRdb protein of a much larger clone differ at residue 16, probably owing to a read error; the protein shown here is translated from the DNA. The chain uses TRDV2 and TRDJ1; the match to TRDD3 covers 9 bases. This CDR3 is built from 20 residues. The trim removed 5 bases at V and 6 bases at J, leaving 27 bases unmatched. Germline V gene lookup returns CDR1 GEAIGNYY and CDR2 EKD. The CDR3 here is CACVAISYSSGIRPVNKLIF. Here the CDR3 DNA reads TGTGCCTGTGTGGCCATTTCCTATTCGTCGGGGATACGCCCCGTCAATAAACTCATCTTT.

By share of the sample, this clone is medium-sized. The CDR3 bases are TGTGCCTGTGACACCATCCGCCGGGGGGACAAGTACACCGATAAACTCATCTTT. Protein sequence: CACDTIRRGDKYTDKLIF. The V and J genes are TRDV2 and TRDJ1; TRDD3 is a possible D gene (6 bases). Germline V gene lookup returns CDR1 GEAIGNYY and CDR2 EKD. Trimming shortened V by 0 bases and J by 0 bases, and 19 bases separated the two germline ends. The CDR3 contains 18 residues.

For this clone: An end of the junction differs from the germline gene, which may be a read error. The sample contains more than one DNA sequence encoding this CDR3. CDR3 bases: TGTGCCTGCGACACGCCCGGTTCCCTGGGTTCCCGCCCCTGGGACACCCGACAGATGTTTTTC. It codes for CACDTPGSLGSRPWDTRQMFF. V and J are TRDV2 and TRDJ3; D perhaps matches TRDD3 (5 bases). This CDR3 comprises 21 residues. Germline V gives CDR1 GEAIGNYY, CDR2 EKD.

A word on this clone: Only one base separates this from a far larger clonotype, so it likely reflects a read error. The rearrangement uses TRDV2 and TRDJ1, with 13 bases fitting TRDD3. Germline CDR1 reads GEAIGNYY; CDR2 reads EKD. The CDR3 sequence is 21 residues long. The CDR3 here is CACDTPFLLGDTGASADELIF. The CDR3 bases are TGTGCCTGTGACACCCCTTTCTTACTGGGGGATACGGGCGCGTCGGCCGATGAACTCATCTTT.

This clone ranks as large. The identical CDR3 is also encoded by other nucleotide sequences in the sample. The chain has TRDV2 and TRDJ1, with TRDD3 matching over 10 bases. The CDR3 covers 15 residues. V shed 3 bases and J 5 bases; nucleotides not matched to a gene: 8. CDR1 is GEAIGNYY, CDR2 EKD, per germline. CDR3 in DNA: TGTGCCTGTGACGCGATACTGGGGGATGCTGATAAACTCATCTTT. This encodes CACDAILGDADKLIF.

In regard to this clone: It is likely a read error: a sequence one base away is far more abundant. Other nucleotide sequences in the sample specify the same CDR3. CDR3: CACDTLGDYNTDKLIF. CDR3 bases: TGTGCCTGCGACACCCTGGGGGACTATAACACCGATAAACTCATCTTT. The genes are TRDV2 and TRDJ1; TRDD3 aligns across 8 bases. Germline values: CDR1 GEAIGNYY, CDR2 EKD. The CDR3 is 16 amino acids.

This clone qualifies as medium-sized (0.01 to 0.1%). It is likely a read error: a sequence one base away is far more abundant. The rearrangement uses TRDV2 and TRDJ1; TRDD3 matches 11 bases. This CDR3 contains 18 residues. Germline-derived CDR1 and CDR2 are GEAIGNYY and EKD. The DNA of the CDR3 is TGTGCCTGTGTCACCGTTTCCTGGGCTGGGGGATACTCCGATAAACTCATCTTT. Protein: CACVTVSWAGGYSDKLIF.